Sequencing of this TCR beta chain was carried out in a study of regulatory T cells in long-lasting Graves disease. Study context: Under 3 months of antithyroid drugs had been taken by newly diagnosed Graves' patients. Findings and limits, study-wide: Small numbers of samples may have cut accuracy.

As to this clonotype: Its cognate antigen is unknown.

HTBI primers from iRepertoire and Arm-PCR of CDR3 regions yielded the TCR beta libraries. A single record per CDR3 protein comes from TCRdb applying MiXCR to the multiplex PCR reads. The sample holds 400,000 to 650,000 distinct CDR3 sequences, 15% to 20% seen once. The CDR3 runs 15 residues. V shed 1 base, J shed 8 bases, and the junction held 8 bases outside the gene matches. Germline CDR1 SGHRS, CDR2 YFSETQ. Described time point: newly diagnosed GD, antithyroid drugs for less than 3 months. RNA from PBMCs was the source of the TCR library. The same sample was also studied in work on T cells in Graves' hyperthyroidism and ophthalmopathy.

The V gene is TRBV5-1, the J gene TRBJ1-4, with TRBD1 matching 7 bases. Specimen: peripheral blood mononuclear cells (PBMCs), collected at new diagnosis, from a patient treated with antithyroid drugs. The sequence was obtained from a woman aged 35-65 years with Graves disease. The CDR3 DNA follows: TGCGCCAGCAGCTTGATAGGGGGCGCAGAAGAAAAACTGTTTTTT. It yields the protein CASSLIGGAEEKLFF.